The 24 T cell receptor beta chains below were found in one sample sequenced in a study of sequential checkpoint blockade in melanoma. Noted treatment: randomized to nivolumab then ipilimumab (arm A) or the reverse (arm B). Clones were read by immunoSEQ multiplex PCR, and TCRdb kept only the in-frame ones, dropping some. Altogether roughly 6,900 clones are present, 70% to 80% being singletons, with the ten largest covering about 7.1%. Here the sequenced sample was CD8+ T cells sorted from blood (inferred from file names), taken from a patient given nivolumab and ipilimumab in sequence. These receptor sequences come from a human donor with melanoma.

This sequence joins TRBV7-9 and TRBJ2-5, with 11 bases that match TRBD2. Germline-derived CDR1 and CDR2 are SEHNR and FQNEAQ (reference sequence). There are 18 residues in the CDR3. Trimming at V came to 4 bases and at J to 2 bases, leaving 12 bases not matched to a gene. Written as DNA, the CDR3 is TGTGCCAGCAGCTCTCTAGCGGGAGGTTTGCCCCCTCAAGAGACCCAGTACTTC. Translated, it gives CASSSLAGGLPPQETQYF.

Written as DNA, the CDR3 is TGTGCCAGCAGTCACCCTCACTCGATCTACGAGCAGTACTTC. Protein sequence: CASSHPHSIYEQYF. This chain uses TRBV6-1 with TRBJ2-7; D remains unclear. V was pared by 5 bases and J by 3 bases, with 14 bases between. The CDR3 has 14 residues. The germline V gene has CDR1 MNHNS and CDR2 SASEGT.

This clone qualifies as large. The CDR3 here is CASSWTGGSDQPQHF. The CDR3 DNA reads as TGCGCCAGCAGCTGGACAGGGGGTTCGGATCAGCCCCAGCATTTT. The chain links TRBV10-2 to TRBJ1-5, with TRBD1 matching over 10 bases. This CDR3 comprises 15 residues. Germline trimming cut 6 bases from V and 5 bases from J; bases unmatched to any gene: 7. Germline V gene data show CDR1 as WSHSY and CDR2 as SAAADI.

This chain joins TRBV7-9 and TRBJ2-5; D remains unclear. The germline gives CDR1 SEHNR, CDR2 FQNEAQ (reference sequence). The V and J ends lost 5 bases and 5 bases respectively, with 15 bases between them. The CDR3 length is 14 residues. Here the CDR3 DNA reads TGTGCCAGCAGCCTAAGTCAGGCTTTTGAGACCCAGTACTTC. Amino acid sequence: CASSLSQAFETQYF.

The chain links TRBV7-9 to TRBJ1-2; 8 bases are a match to TRBD1. Per germline, CDR1 SEHNR and CDR2 FQNEAQ (reference sequence). Trimming at V came to 4 bases and at J to 5 bases, leaving 9 bases not matched to a gene. This CDR3 spans 15 amino acids. CDR3 protein: CASSSGTGLRYGYTF. The CDR3 bases are TGTGCCAGCAGCTCCGGGACAGGTTTGAGATATGGCTACACCTTC.

The CDR3 region is CASRVSGGEGDNEQFF. CDR3 DNA: TGTGCCAGCAGGGTAAGCGGGGGCGAGGGGGACAATGAGCAGTTCTTC. The rearrangement uses TRBV27 and TRBJ2-1, with 8 bases matching TRBD2. Germline lookup yields CDR1 MNHEY and CDR2 SMNVEV (reference sequence). Trimming took 6 bases from V and 5 from J; bases not matched to a gene: 12. This CDR3 comprises 16 residues.

This rearrangement joins TRBV15 to TRBJ1-2, with no clear D. The CDR3 runs 12 residues. Trimming stripped 6 bases from V and 10 bases from J, with 15 bases between. Germline V lookup: CDR1 LNHNV, CDR2 YYDKDF (reference sequence). In DNA, the CDR3 is TGTGCCACCAGTCCTCGACTGGAGGACTACACCTTC. Translated, it gives CATSPRLEDYTF.

In its sample, this clone was seen a few times. This rearrangement joins TRBV14 to TRBJ2-5, with TRBD2 matching 12 bases. The CDR3 is 16 amino acids. The V and J ends lost 0 bases and 2 bases, in that order; junction bases with no gene match: 1. CDR1 and CDR2 from the germline V gene are SGHDN and FVKESK. The CDR3 loop reads CASSQDLAGGQETQYF. The CDR3 nucleotides read TGTGCCAGCAGCCAAGATCTAGCGGGAGGGCAAGAGACCCAGTACTTC.

This clone has more than one count but fewer than ten. The gene calls are TRBV7-9 and TRBJ2-5, with 8 bases that match TRBD2. The V and J ends lost 5 bases and 4 bases, in that order; junction bases with no gene match: 12. The germline V gene has CDR1 SEHNR and CDR2 FQNEAQ (reference sequence). The CDR3 is 16 amino acids. CDR3 nucleotide sequence: TGTGCCAGCAGCCTGGGACCGGGACTAGTCGTAGAGACCCAGTACTTC. It translates to CASSLGPGLVVETQYF.

V usage is TRBV5-1 and J usage is TRBJ1-4; 8 nucleotides line up with TRBD1. The V segment lost 4 bases and the J segment 0 bases; nucleotides outside the gene matches: 5. Germline lookup yields CDR1 SGHRS and CDR2 YFSETQ. This CDR3 contains 16 residues. DNA of the CDR3: TGCGCCAGCAGCGGCGGACAGGGCGCAACTAATGAAAAACTGTTTTTT. This sequence encodes CASSGGQGATNEKLFF.

This rearrangement joins TRBV4-2 to TRBJ2-6, with no clear D. Germline CDR1 reads LGHNA; CDR2 reads YNFKEQ. CDR3 length equals 16 residues. V shed 1 base and J shed 1 base, with 8 bases lying between them. The CDR3 reads CASSQASTSGANVLTF. In DNA, the CDR3 is TGTGCCAGCAGCCAAGCGTCCACTTCTGGGGCCAACGTCCTGACTTTC.

CDR3 DNA: TGTGCCTGGAGTGGACTAGCGAGCTCCTACAATGAGCAGTTCTTC. Its translation is CAWSGLASSYNEQFF. The chain is built from TRBV30 and TRBJ2-1; 8 bases align to TRBD2. Germline V gene data show CDR1 as GTSNPN and CDR2 as SVGIG (reference sequence). The CDR3 is made up of 15 amino acids. Germline trimming cut 1 base from V and 0 bases from J; bases unmatched to any gene: 2. The variable domain in full, with the rest retrieved from reference TRBV30 and TRBJ2-1, is SQTIHQWPATLVQPVGSPLSLECTVEGTSNPNLYWYRQAAGRGLQLLFYSVGIGQISSEVPQNLSASRPQDRQFILSSKKLLLSDSGFYLCAWSGLASSYNEQFFGPGTRLTVL.

The CDR3 protein is CASRRGGLLGNEQFF. The CDR3 DNA reads TGTGCCAGCCGACGGGGAGGGCTACTGGGAAATGAGCAGTTCTTC. The rearrangement links TRBV6-5 to TRBJ2-1, with 7 positions matching TRBD2. With 8 bases clipped from V and 7 bases from J, the junction kept 14 bases outside the gene matches. Germline loops: CDR1 MNHEY, CDR2 SVGAGI. This CDR3 has 15 residues.

V gene TRBV5-1 combines with J gene TRBJ2-7; 8 nucleotides align to TRBD1. The length of the CDR3 is 14 residues. V was pared by 1 base and J by 3 bases, with 3 bases of the junction left unmatched. Per the germline V gene, CDR1 is SGHRS and CDR2 is YFSETQ. The CDR3 DNA reads as TGCGCCAGCAGCTTGTTTACAGGGGGCTACGAGCAGTACTTC. Residues: CASSLFTGGYEQYF.

This clone was detected once. The chain couples TRBV4-1 to TRBJ2-5; 9 nucleotides align to TRBD2. The CDR3 runs to 15 residues. Per germline, CDR1 MGHRA and CDR2 YSYEKL. The V segment lost 1 base and the J segment 5 bases; nucleotides outside the gene matches: 5. The CDR3 loop reads CASSQGVTSGETQYF. The CDR3 DNA is TGCGCCAGCAGCCAAGGGGTGACTAGCGGTGAGACCCAGTACTTC.

Note on this clone: One end of the junction does not line up with germline, which may come from a read error. The rearrangement uses TRBV7-7 and TRBJ2-1; 8 nucleotides line up with TRBD2. The CDR3 totals 15 residues. Germline V gene sequence: CDR1 SSHAT, CDR2 FNYEAQ (reference sequence). The CDR3 nucleotides read TGTGCTAGCAGCTCTCGACTAGCGCAGTTCAATGAGCAGTTCTTC. Translating it yields CASSSRLAQFNEQFF.

The chain links TRBV5-1 to TRBJ2-7; 15 nucleotides line up with TRBD2. V shed 4 bases, J shed 2 bases, and the junction held 13 bases outside the gene matches. Germline CDR1 is SGHRS and CDR2 is YFSETQ. This CDR3 is 19 amino acids long. CDR3 bases: TGCGCCAGCAGCCTGGGACCGGGACTAGCGGGAGGCCATGCCTACGAGCAGTACTTC. It is translated as CASSLGPGLAGGHAYEQYF.

The chain combines TRBV7-6 with TRBJ2-5; D gene uncertain. Trimming removed 5 bases at V and 5 bases at J, with 24 bases between. Germline loops: CDR1 SGHVS, CDR2 FNYEAQ. This CDR3 spans 17 amino acids. CDR3 in amino acids: CASSPLARPYGRETQYF. The CDR3, as DNA: TGTGCCAGCAGCCCACTTGCGAGGCCCTATGGCCGGGAGACCCAGTACTTC.

This chain uses TRBV4-3 with TRBJ2-7; maybe TRBD2 (5 bases). The CDR3 is 15 amino acids. Trimming cost V 0 bases and J 1 base, with 10 bases left between them. Germline assignment: CDR1 LGHNA and CDR2 YSLEER. CDR3 DNA sequence: TGCGCCAGCAGCCAAGATACTAGTTTGTCCTACGAGCAGTACTTC. Translating gives CASSQDTSLSYEQYF.

V and J are TRBV28 and TRBJ2-5, with D tentatively TRBD1 (6 bases). The CDR3 has 14 residues. V lost 1 base and J 5 bases, leaving 11 bases between the germline ends. Germline V lookup: CDR1 MDHEN, CDR2 SYDVKM. The CDR3 nucleotides are TGTGCCAGCAGTTTATTGACAGGAGTTGAGACCCAGTACTTC. Translation: CASSLLTGVETQYF.

The chain couples TRBV7-9 to TRBJ2-5, with no clear D. TRBJ2-7 explains the end of the DNA better; the J call may be wrong. The germline gives CDR1 SEHNR, CDR2 FQNEAQ (reference sequence). The CDR3 sequence is 12 residues long. Here the CDR3 DNA reads TGTGCCAGCAGCTTGAATAGCTACGAGCAGTACTTC. Protein product: CASSLNSYEQYF.

The sample holds a few counts of this clone. The chain joins TRBV27 to TRBJ1-1, with D maybe TRBD1 (6 bases). The CDR3 is 13 amino acids. V gave up 4 bases and J gave up 4 bases, with 10 bases separating them. Germline CDR1 is MNHEY and CDR2 is SMNVEV (reference sequence). CDR3 residues: CASSSGAPTEAFF. The CDR3 DNA follows: TGTGCCAGCAGTTCAGGGGCCCCCACTGAAGCTTTCTTT.

The rearrangement links TRBV5-1 to TRBJ2-1, with 13 bases that match TRBD2. Germline V gene lookup returns CDR1 SGHRS and CDR2 YFSETQ. CDR3 length: 17 amino acids. The junction had 14 bases not matched to a gene; V was cut back by 4 bases and J by 10 bases. CDR3 DNA: TGCGCCAGCAGCAACTTTGGACTAGCGGGAGCGGAAGGCGAGCAGTTCTTC. Protein sequence: CASSNFGLAGAEGEQFF. Based on the CDR3 plus reference TRBV5-1 and TRBJ2-1, the full variable domain is KAGVTQTPRYLIKTRGQQVTLSCSPISGHRSVSWYQQTPGQGLQFLFEYFSETQRNKGNFPGRFSGRQFSNSRSEMNVSTLELGDSALYLCASSNFGLAGAEGEQFFGPGTRLTVL.

This clone is termed medium-sized. The chain joins TRBV29-1 to TRBJ2-3, with D possibly matching TRBD2 (7 bases). The CDR3 covers 15 residues. V dropped 2 bases and J dropped 0 bases, with 12 bases sitting between them. Germline lookup yields CDR1 SQVTM and CDR2 ANQGSEA. In DNA form, the CDR3 reads TGCAGCGTTGAACGAGGGGGGGACAGCACAGATACGCAGTATTTT. Its translation: CSVERGGDSTDTQYF.